The rows below give T cell receptor beta chains drawn from one sample of a study of human T cells and chemical hapten exposure. TCRdb used MiXCR to reprocess the RACE reads, holding one entry per CDR3 protein. The table records 380,000 or so distinct CDR3 sequences, roughly 5% of them present only once. The sample in question was whole blood, obtained in connection with sensitization to the hapten diphenylcyclopropenone (DPC). The receptors originated from a woman aged 50 to 60 with alopecia areata. Some clones in this sample may be carry-over from other donors' samples. CDR3s include the opening cysteine and the closing phenylalanine or tryptophan. A D gene is named only where the DNA matches it firmly. Rows give clone size only sometimes, using once, few, many, or a class for an expanded clone.

CDR3nt	CDR3aa	j_gene	d_gene	v_gene	abundance
TGCGCCAGCAGCCAGGACAATTTAGGCACTGAAGCTTTCTTT	CASSQDNLGTEAFF	TRBJ1-1	NA	TRBV4-1	many
TGCGCCAGCAGCTTGGCCACAGGGTTGAGCACTGAAGCTTTCTTT	CASSLATGLSTEAFF	TRBJ1-1	NA	TRBV5-1	NA
TGTGCCAGCAGTTTATCCCGGGGGGGGTACAATGAGCAGTTCTTC	CASSLSRGGYNEQFF	TRBJ2-1	TRBD2	TRBV27	many
TGTGCCAGCAGCCTAGGACAGGGGGTAGGTGAGCAGTTCTTC	CASSLGQGVGEQFF	TRBJ2-1	TRBD1	TRBV12-3/TRBV12-4	many
TGTGCCAGCAGCCAAAGCGGGGGATACTACAATGAGCAGTTCTTC	CASSQSGGYYNEQFF	TRBJ2-1	TRBD2	TRBV3-1	many
TGTGCCAGCAGCGTAGTTGTGGGGGTCCCCCCCAATGAGCAGTTCTTC	CASSVVVGVPPNEQFF	TRBJ2-1	NA	TRBV9	NA
TGTGCCAGCAGTTTATCTTCAGGTTTCGAGACCCAGTACTTC	CASSLSSGFETQYF	TRBJ2-5	NA	TRBV27	many
TGTGCCAGCAGTGACGGTTTGAACACAGATACGCAGTATTTT	CASSDGLNTDTQYF	TRBJ2-3	NA	TRBV6-1	few
TGTGCCAGCAGCCAGTATAGCGGGGCTGAGCAGTTCTTC	CASSQYSGAEQFF	TRBJ2-1	TRBD2	TRBV3-1	NA
TGTGCCAGCAGTGATGGGGCTAGCAATCAGCCCCAGCATTTT	CASSDGASNQPQHF	TRBJ1-5	NA	TRBV2	many
TGTGCCATTTCCGGAGGACCCCAAGAGACCCAGTACTTC	CAISGGPQETQYF	TRBJ2-5	NA	TRBV27	NA
TGTGCCAGCAGCCCCGGGGACAGGGGACGTAAAACTGAAGCTTTCTTT	CASSPGDRGRKTEAFF	TRBJ1-1	TRBD1	TRBV7-2	many
TGTGCCAGCAGCGTAGGGGGACAGGTCAATCAGCCCCAGCATTTT	CASSVGGQVNQPQHF	TRBJ1-5	TRBD1	TRBV9	NA